This entry describes one TCR beta chain. The antigen this receptor binds is unknown. No much larger clonotype is one base removed from it; base qualities were not supplied. This entry comes from a study of blood T cell repertoires in COVID-19 (dated by TCRdb to the early 2020s). Study-wide context: Samples from collaborators originated in the United States, Italy and Spain and spanned both the acute and convalescent phases of COVID-19. Samples came from the ongoing ImmuneRACE study (first 160 participants) plus 1,254 subjects from 6 global collaborators. The material from the prospective study consisted of cDNA or gDNA derived from T cells, B-cell-depleted T cells, or PBMCs. Where available, HLA class I and class II types were obtained from metadata supplied by the sample provider rather than from assay-based typing. Deeply sampled blood TCRbeta repertoires from subjects exposed to, actively infected with, or recovered from COVID-19 were included in the dataset. Sample metadata almost always included a de-identified subject ID, COVID-19 status, age in years and sex. The repertoires were released in a freely available public database intended as a resource for research on the immune response to SARS-CoV-2. Summary of the overall study and its limitations: The quantity of clinical and demographic metadata differed by source and by participant and was supplied without curation.

From the germline V gene, CDR1 is SGHTA and CDR2 is FQGNSA. The V and J ends are trimmed by 6 bases and 0 bases, leaving 6 bases between them. Measured from the cysteine to the phenylalanine, the CDR3 is 13 residues long. The entry retains the CDR3 DNA only, 39 bases that are in frame from base 1. Participants in the prospective study were aged roughly 18 to 89 years, lived in over 20 United States geographic areas, and enrolled through a virtual design. To assign participants to cohorts, the prospective study relied on clinical history that participants themselves reported in a screening survey and a study questionnaire. Recovered participants in ImmuneRACE Cohort 3 were defined by two consecutive negative NP/OP PCR tests, clearance by a healthcare professional, or resolution of symptoms. Each participant in the prospective study had whole blood, serum and a nasopharyngeal or oropharyngeal swab collected by mobile phlebotomists. Over a roughly two-month period, participants in the prospective study had the option of providing additional blood draws and questionnaires. Before DNA extraction, blood samples from the prospective study were shipped at room temperature or frozen.

TCRbeta CDR3 regions were amplified from genomic DNA using the immunoSEQ Assay, a bias-controlled multiplex PCR. In the paper's pipeline: Within the assay, amplification of reference gene primers was used to estimate how many nucleated cells each sample contained. Sequence reads were collapsed and filtered to measure the absolute abundance of every unique TCRbeta CDR3 rearrangement. Productive Simpson clonality was computed per sample as the square root of Simpson's diversity index over productive rearrangements. TCRdb retrieved this table from immuneACCESS and kept in-frame rearrangements only. Not all clones are present; in checked studies, unresolved V genes account for under half, and no reason is known for the remainder. That table supplies the V and J calls and clone size; D and trimming were determined from the DNA. This sample has about 290,000 clones in its table, and roughly 90% of those were observed once. Around 1.7% of the sample is held by the ten biggest clonotypes.

The rearranged segments are TRBV7-2 and TRBJ2-1; D gene: possibly TRBD1, on 5 matching bases. Material: PBMCs or T cells enriched from blood (not recorded which). This clonotype was obtained from a woman aged 35 to 49 who had recovered from COVID-19. In nucleotide form, the sequence is TGTGCCAGCAGGGGGCCCTCCTACAATGAGCAGTTCTTC. The encoded protein is CASRGPSYNEQFF.